A selection of T cell receptor beta chains follows, all from one sample in a study of blood T cell repertoires in COVID-19. The method was immunoSEQ multiplex PCR; TCRdb's version includes in-frame clones alone and lacks a portion of them. The sample yields 62,000 or so clones, roughly 78% seen once. The specimen sequenced was peripheral blood. These receptors were collected from a man in his sixties with COVID-19, enrolled during active disease. Each CDR3 is given with its conserved first and last residue. The order of the fields is D gene, V gene, clone size, J gene, CDR3 protein, CDR3 DNA. A D gene is named only where the DNA matches it firmly. Size is omitted from some rows. Given values are once, few, many or a class for expanded clones.

TRBD2	TRBV5-1	NA	TRBJ2-1	CASSLKSATSGTPEQFF	TGCGCCAGCAGCTTGAAGTCGGCGACTAGCGGGACCCCTGAGCAGTTCTTC
NA	TRBV28	NA	TRBJ1-1	CASSLFGGLNTEAFF	TGTGCCAGCAGTTTATTCGGCGGTTTGAACACTGAAGCTTTCTTT
TRBD2	TRBV9	NA	TRBJ2-1	CASSWGLAKDNEQFF	TGTGCCAGCTCCTGGGGACTAGCGAAAGACAATGAGCAGTTCTTC
TRBD1	TRBV27	NA	TRBJ2-6	CASRRQGSGANVLTF	TGTGCCAGCAGAAGACAGGGCTCTGGGGCCAACGTCCTGACTTTC
TRBD1	TRBV2	NA	TRBJ2-3	CASSEKNQGARDTQYF	TGTGCCAGCAGTGAAAAGAATCAGGGGGCGAGGGATACGCAGTATTTT
NA	TRBV19	NA	TRBJ2-2	CASSIVGAGELFF	TGTGCCAGTAGTATAGTGGGGGCTGGGGAGCTGTTTTTT
NA	TRBV27	few	TRBJ2-1	CASSFLGLLNNEQFF	TGTGCCAGCAGTTTCCTTGGACTACTGAACAATGAGCAGTTCTTC
NA	TRBV11-3	NA	TRBJ2-2	CASRTENTGELFF	TGTGCCAGCCGGACAGAGAACACCGGGGAGCTGTTTTTT
NA	TRBV6-5	NA	TRBJ1-4	CATPRSGEKLFF	TGTGCCACCCCCCGGTCGGGTGAAAAACTGTTTTTT
TRBD1	TRBV12-3/TRBV12-4	NA	TRBJ2-7	CASSLQERGPQYF	TGTGCCAGCAGTTTACAGGAAAGGGGGCCGCAGTACTTC
TRBD1	TRBV11-3	NA	TRBJ2-3	CASSFGQGARDTQYF	TGTGCCAGCAGCTTTGGACAGGGGGCGCGGGATACGCAGTATTTT
NA	TRBV7-9	NA	TRBJ2-5	CASSPYKRPTRRWTQYF	TGTGCCAGCAGCCCTTATAAGAGGCCTACGCGTCGGTGGACCCAGTACTTC
NA	TRBV7-9	NA	TRBJ2-7	CASSSQGEQYF	TGTGCCAGCAGCTCACAGGGCGAGCAGTACTTC
NA	TRBV27	NA	TRBJ2-7	CASSLQGSYEQYF	TGTGCCAGCAGTTTGCAGGGTAGCTACGAGCAGTACTTC
NA	TRBV12-3/TRBV12-4	many	TRBJ2-5	CASSQRETQYF	TGTGCCAGCAGCCAGAGGGAGACCCAGTACTTC
NA	TRBV24-1	once	TRBJ2-1	CATSDLTDTYNEQFF	TGTGCCACCAGTGACCTTACGGACACCTACAATGAGCAGTTCTTC
NA	TRBV19	NA	TRBJ2-3	CASGAGAAATDTQYF	TGTGCCAGTGGGGCGGGGGCGGCCGCCACAGATACGCAGTATTTT
NA	TRBV20-1	many	TRBJ2-1	CSAKENEQFF	TGCAGTGCTAAGGAGAATGAGCAGTTCTTC
NA	TRBV4-1	few	TRBJ1-6	CASSPRRLTSNSPLHF	TGCGCCAGCAGCCCAAGAAGATTGACAAGCAATTCACCCCTCCACTTT
TRBD1	TRBV7-9	NA	TRBJ2-7	CASSLIDREGYEQYF	TGTGCCAGCAGCTTGATTGACAGGGAAGGGTACGAGCAGTACTTC
NA	TRBV29-1	NA	TRBJ1-2	CSVTKPVGGGYGYTF	TGCAGCGTTACCAAGCCTGTGGGAGGTGGCTATGGCTACACCTTC
TRBD2	TRBV6-5	NA	TRBJ2-7	CASSYSTSGSYEQYF	TGTGCCAGCAGTTACTCGACTAGCGGCTCCTACGAGCAGTACTTC
NA	TRBV6-6	few	TRBJ1-2	CASSSTPGDKEGYTF	TGTGCCAGCAGTTCAACACCGGGAGACAAAGAGGGCTACACCTTC
NA	TRBV6-5	NA	TRBJ1-3	CASKMGFGNTIYF	TGTGCCAGCAAGATGGGCTTTGGAAACACCATATATTTT
TRBD1	TRBV11-2	few	TRBJ1-6	CASSSTRTGRNSPLHF	TGTGCCAGCAGCTCTACCCGGACAGGGAGAAATTCACCCCTCCACTTT
NA	TRBV25-1	NA	TRBJ1-5	CASSPHRGHSSQPQHF	TGTGCCAGCAGCCCACACCGAGGGCATAGTAGTCAGCCCCAGCATTTT
NA	TRBV6-8	NA	TRBJ2-7	CASSQGRTPDEQYF	TGTGCCAGCAGCCAGGGCCGCACACCCGACGAGCAGTACTTC
TRBD2	TRBV3-1/TRBV3-2	NA	TRBJ2-1	CASSQGVSGRAVAYNEQFF	TGTGCCAGCAGCCAAGGTGTTAGCGGGAGGGCCGTAGCGTACAATGAGCAGTTCTTC
NA	TRBV10-3	NA	TRBJ2-5	CAISESTGQETQYF	TGTGCCATCAGTGAGTCGACAGGTCAAGAGACCCAGTACTTC
NA	TRBV6-1	NA	TRBJ1-4	CASSDFGGELFF	TGTGCCAGCAGTGATTTTGGAGGGGAACTGTTTTTT
NA	TRBV5-1	NA	TRBJ1-1	CASSLALGGTEAFF	TGCGCCAGCAGCTTGGCCCTAGGGGGCACTGAAGCTTTCTTT
NA	TRBV11-2	NA	TRBJ1-1	CASSLGGQEPRAFF	TGTGCCAGCAGCTTAGGAGGGCAGGAGCCTCGGGCTTTCTTT
TRBD1	TRBV30	NA	TRBJ2-2	CAWSGKGQAYTGELFF	TGTGCCTGGAGTGGAAAAGGACAGGCGTACACCGGGGAGCTGTTTTTT
TRBD2	TRBV10-1	few	TRBJ2-3	CASSASAGNTDTQYF	TGCGCCAGCAGTGCCTCAGCGGGGAACACAGATACGCAGTATTTT
TRBD2	TRBV2	NA	TRBJ2-7	CASSEAGGDLAYEQYF	TGTGCCAGCAGTGAAGCGGGGGGGGACCTGGCTTACGAGCAGTACTTC
TRBD2	TRBV7-2	NA	TRBJ2-1	CASSLGLAGAGEQFF	TGTGCCAGCAGCTTAGGCTTAGCGGGAGCGGGTGAGCAGTTCTTC
TRBD1	TRBV29-1	NA	TRBJ1-4	CSATPGQGTNEKLFF	TGCAGCGCCACCCCGGGACAGGGTACCAATGAAAAACTGTTTTTT
NA	TRBV28	NA	TRBJ1-3	CASRQGGPGNTIYF	TGTGCCAGTAGGCAAGGGGGACCTGGAAACACCATATATTTT
NA	TRBV2	NA	TRBJ2-1	CASSRQIHEQFF	TGTGCCAGCAGCAGGCAGATCCATGAGCAGTTCTTC
NA	TRBV27	NA	TRBJ1-5	CASSSRQTLQPQHF	TGTGCCAGCAGTTCCAGACAGACACTACAGCCCCAGCATTTT
NA	TRBV10-1	NA	TRBJ2-2	CASSEGFSTGELFF	TGCGCCAGCAGTGAGGGCTTCAGCACCGGGGAGCTGTTTTTT
NA	TRBV5-1	NA	TRBJ2-3	CASSRSDTQYF	TGCGCCAGCAGCCGTTCAGATACGCAGTATTTT
TRBD1	TRBV6-6	NA	TRBJ1-1	CASNLQGGTEAFF	TGTGCCAGCAATCTACAGGGGGGCACTGAAGCTTTCTTT
TRBD1	TRBV9	few	TRBJ2-7	CASSPRGDRDVGEQYF	TGTGCCAGCAGCCCTAGGGGGGACAGGGACGTCGGCGAGCAGTACTTC
NA	TRBV30	NA	TRBJ2-2	CAWRLAENTGELFF	TGTGCCTGGAGGCTTGCGGAGAACACCGGGGAGCTGTTTTTT
NA	TRBV6-1	NA	TRBJ2-5	CASSEPFRGQETQYF	TGTGCCAGCAGTGAACCGTTCCGGGGGCAAGAGACCCAGTACTTC
NA	TRBV5-5	NA	TRBJ1-5	CASTLTAYSNQPQHF	TGTGCCAGCACCCTGACAGCATATAGCAATCAGCCCCAGCATTTT
TRBD1	TRBV6-5	NA	TRBJ1-3	CASYDRGGNTIYF	TGTGCCAGCTACGACAGGGGTGGAAACACCATATATTTT
NA	TRBV27	NA	TRBJ1-5	CAAGRGEPQHF	TGTGCCGCCGGGAGGGGTGAGCCCCAGCATTTT
TRBD1	TRBV5-1	NA	TRBJ1-4	CASSGTVGEKLFF	TGCGCCAGCAGCGGGACAGTTGGGGAAAAACTGTTTTTT
TRBD1	TRBV28	few	TRBJ2-4	CASSFFGGTVKNIQYF	TGTGCCAGCAGTTTCTTCGGTGGGACAGTCAAAAACATTCAGTACTTC
NA	TRBV7-2	NA	TRBJ2-6	CASSLGGAGANVLTF	TGTGCCAGCAGCTTAGGCGGGGCCGGGGCCAACGTCCTGACTTTC
NA	TRBV15	NA	TRBJ2-6	CATTSSGANVLTF	TGTGCCACCACCTCCTCTGGGGCCAACGTCCTGACTTTC
NA	TRBV19	NA	TRBJ1-1	CASQMIPTVNTEAFF	TGTGCCAGTCAAATGATACCGACAGTGAACACTGAAGCTTTCTTT
NA	TRBV11-2	NA	TRBJ2-7	CASSSHPGSSYEQYF	TGTGCCAGCAGCTCCCACCCGGGAAGCAGCTACGAGCAGTACTTC
NA	TRBV5-6	NA	TRBJ2-3	CASSLLGGDTQYF	TGTGCCAGCAGCTTGCTGGGAGGAGATACGCAGTATTTT
TRBD2	TRBV15	NA	TRBJ2-1	CATSSSLAGSWNEQFF	TGTGCCACCAGCAGCTCCTTAGCGGGAAGCTGGAATGAGCAGTTCTTC
TRBD1	TRBV5-4	NA	TRBJ2-7	CASSVTGLDEQYF	TGTGCCAGCAGCGTGACAGGGTTGGACGAGCAGTACTTC